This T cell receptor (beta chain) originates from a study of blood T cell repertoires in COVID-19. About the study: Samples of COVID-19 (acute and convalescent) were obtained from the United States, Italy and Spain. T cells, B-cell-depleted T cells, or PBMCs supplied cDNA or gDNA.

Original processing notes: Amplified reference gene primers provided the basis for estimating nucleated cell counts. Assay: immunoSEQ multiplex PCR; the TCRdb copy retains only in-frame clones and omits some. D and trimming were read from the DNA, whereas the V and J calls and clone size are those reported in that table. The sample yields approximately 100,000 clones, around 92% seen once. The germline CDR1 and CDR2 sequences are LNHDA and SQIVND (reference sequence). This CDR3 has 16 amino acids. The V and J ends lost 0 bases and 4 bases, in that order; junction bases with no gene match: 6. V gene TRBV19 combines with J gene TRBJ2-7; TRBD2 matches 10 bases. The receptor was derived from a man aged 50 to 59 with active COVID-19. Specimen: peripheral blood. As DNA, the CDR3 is TGTGCCAGTAGTATAGATTCGAGTAGCGGGAGGTACGAGCAGTACTTC. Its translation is CASSIDSSSGRYEQYF.